The 26 T cell receptor beta chains below all came from one sample that was sequenced in a study of cytomegalovirus exposure and HLA in healthy donors. Primers included in the PCR were 60 Vbeta and 13 Jbeta primers. The protocol was immunoSEQ multiplex PCR, while the TCRdb copy is restricted to in-frame clones and leaves out a portion. The sample lists 150,000 to 200,000 clones; 75% to 85% were seen once. The source material was PBMCs. These receptors were taken from a woman aged 18 to 35 in good health and CMV-seropositive.

This rearrangement joins TRBV13 to TRBJ2-7; D gene ambiguous. This CDR3 region has 12 residues. Trimming removed 5 bases at V and 0 bases at J, with 5 bases between. The germline CDR1 and CDR2 sequences are PRHDT and FYEKMQ (reference sequence). The CDR3 nucleotides read TGTGCCAGCAGCCGGAGCTCCTACGAGCAGTACTTC. It is translated as CASSRSSYEQYF.

This rearrangement joins TRBV6-1 to TRBJ2-7, with 8 bases fitting TRBD1. The germline CDR1 and CDR2 sequences are MNHNS and SASEGT. This CDR3 region has 15 residues. Germline trimming cut 6 bases from V and 3 bases from J; bases unmatched to any gene: 10. Here the CDR3 DNA reads TGTGCCAGCAGGGAAACCGGGACAGGCAGCTACGAGCAGTACTTC. Translated: CASRETGTGSYEQYF.

The gene calls are TRBV28 and TRBJ1-1; D is unclear. The germline gives CDR1 MDHEN, CDR2 SYDVKM. The CDR3 runs 14 residues. The V gene lost 6 bases and the J gene lost 0 bases, with 11 bases spanning the gap. CDR3 in amino acids: CASSLPRMNTEAFF. In nucleotides, the CDR3 is TGTGCCAGCAGCTTACCCAGGATGAACACTGAAGCTTTCTTT.

This clone was picked up one time. This chain uses TRBV5-5 with TRBJ2-7, with TRBD1 matching 9 bases. The CDR3 is 12 amino acids. With 3 bases clipped from V and 5 bases from J, the junction kept 0 bases outside the gene matches. The V gene's germline CDR1 is SGHKS and CDR2 YYEKEE (reference sequence). In DNA form, the CDR3 reads TGTGCCAGCAGCTGGACAGGGGACGAGCAGTACTTC. It encodes CASSWTGDEQYF.

This clone has just one count. The CDR3 sequence is CASSSRGGGAVRTDTQYF. DNA of the CDR3: TGTGCCAGCAGCTCTCGGGGCGGGGGCGCCGTCCGGACAGATACGCAGTATTTT. The chain joins TRBV7-2 to TRBJ2-3, with D perhaps matching TRBD2 (7 bases). The CDR3 length is 18 residues. Trimming pared 4 bases from V and 3 bases from J, leaving 23 bases between. Germline loops: CDR1 SGHTA, CDR2 FQGNSA.

This clone was observed a handful of times. The chain links TRBV5-1 to TRBJ2-7; the D gene is possibly TRBD1 (6 bases). V was cut by 8 bases and J by 2 bases, with 17 bases left in between. CDR3 size: 14 residues. CDR1 is SGHRS, CDR2 YFSETQ, per germline. The CDR3 bases are TGCGCCAGTCGGTCGGCAGGGGAGACCTACGAGCAGTACTTC. Protein product: CASRSAGETYEQYF.

V is TRBV2 and J is TRBJ1-6; 8 bases fit TRBD1. CDR3 length: 16 residues. The germline V gene has CDR1 SNHLY and CDR2 FYNNEI. The V and J ends lost 5 bases and 6 bases, in that order; junction bases with no gene match: 9. The CDR3 loop reads CASSRQGTSANSPLHF. The DNA for the CDR3 is TGTGCCAGCAGTCGACAGGGGACCTCGGCTAATTCACCCCTCCACTTT. Combining the CDR3 with reference TRBV2 and TRBJ1-6 gives the whole variable domain EPEVTQTPSHQVTQMGQEVILRCVPISNHLYFYWYRQILGQKVEFLVSFYNNEISEKSEIFDDQFSVERPDGSNFTLKIRSTKLEDSAMYFCASSRQGTSANSPLHFGNGTRLTVT.

J is TRBJ1-4 and V is TRBV7-8; 7 nucleotides agree with TRBD1. CDR1 and CDR2 (germline): SGHVS, FQNEAQ. The V gene end was trimmed by 7 bases and the J gene end by 4 bases; junction bases not matched to a gene: 6. The CDR3 sequence is 14 residues long. This CDR3 reads CASNPGDSNEKLFF. CDR3 coding DNA: TGTGCCAGCAACCCAGGGGACAGTAATGAAAAACTGTTTTTT.

J is TRBJ2-3 and V is TRBV5-6; TRBD1 matches at 7 bases. Germline V CDR1 and CDR2: SGHDT, YYEEEE. The CDR3 sequence is 18 residues long. The J segment lost 0 bases and the V segment lost 4 bases, leaving 14 bases of the junction unmatched. CDR3 residues: CASSVRDSFFTSTDTQYF. Written as DNA, the CDR3 is TGTGCCAGCAGCGTCCGGGACAGTTTTTTTACTAGCACAGATACGCAGTATTTT. The whole variable domain, remainder taken from reference TRBV5-6 and TRBJ2-3, is DAGVTQSPTHLIKTRGQQVTLRCSPKSGHDTVSWYQQALGQGPQFIFQYYEEEERQRGNFPDRFSGHQFPNYSSELNVNALLLGDSALYLCASSVRDSFFTSTDTQYFGPGTRLTVL.

This chain links TRBV21-1 with TRBJ2-4; the table calls TRBD1, which could not be checked here. TRBV21-1 is deemed a pseudogene. There are 16 residues in the CDR3. The CDR3 DNA is TGTGCCAGCAGCTCGTGCTACAGGGTAGCCAAAAACATTCAGTACTTC. This gives the protein CASSSCYRVAKNIQYF.

The chain employs TRBV13 and TRBJ2-5, with TRBD2 identical over 7 bases. This CDR3 contains 12 residues. Germline V gene data show CDR1 as PRHDT and CDR2 as FYEKMQ (reference sequence). The V and J ends lost 8 bases and 5 bases, in that order; junction bases with no gene match: 5. CDR3 residues: CASGQGGETQYF. The CDR3 nucleotides are TGTGCCAGCGGTCAGGGAGGGGAGACCCAGTACTTC.

The chain links TRBV2 to TRBJ1-6; 9 positions match TRBD1. Germline CDR1 and CDR2: SNHLY and FYNNEI. The V segment lost 10 bases and the J segment 4 bases; nucleotides outside the gene matches: 8. The CDR3 length is 15 residues. The CDR3 region has the DNA TGTGCCACCAACGACGGGACAGGGTATAATTCACCCCTCCACTTT. Translation gives CATNDGTGYNSPLHF.

The chain carries TRBV4-2 and TRBJ2-3; D perhaps matches TRBD2 (6 bases). The CDR3 loop spans 12 amino acids. Germline assignment: CDR1 LGHNA and CDR2 YNFKEQ. The ends were cut back, 3 bases at V and 6 bases at J, with 7 bases in the middle. The CDR3: CASSQGLDTQYF. The CDR3 DNA is TGTGCCAGCAGCCAGGGACTCGATACGCAGTATTTT.

The V and J genes are TRBV7-8 and TRBJ1-1, with a tentative D call TRBD1 (5 bases). Germline lookup yields CDR1 SGHVS and CDR2 FQNEAQ. The CDR3 is 15 amino acids. Trimming took 5 bases from V and 1 from J, leaving 14 bases between them. CDR3 region: CASSTPRTTNTEAFF. CDR3 in DNA: TGTGCCAGCAGCACACCCCGGACAACGAACACTGAAGCTTTCTTT.

The rearrangement uses TRBV5-1 and TRBJ1-2; maybe TRBD1 (5 bases). The ends were cut back, 0 bases at V and 4 bases at J, with 10 bases in the middle. Per germline, CDR1 SGHRS and CDR2 YFSETQ. The CDR3 runs 14 residues. The CDR3, as DNA: TGCGCCAGCAGCTTGGGAGGCGGGGGCTATGGCTACACCTTC. Amino acids: CASSLGGGGYGYTF.

The chain uses TRBV19 and TRBJ1-1; D gene unclear. From germline, CDR1 is LNHDA and CDR2 SQIVND (reference sequence). The V end was cut by 5 bases, the J end by 1 base, with 11 bases between. The CDR3 extends over 14 amino acids. CDR3 sequence (DNA): TGTGCCAGTAGTGGTCACGGTGAGAACACTGAAGCTTTCTTT. Translation gives CASSGHGENTEAFF.

V gene TRBV7-9 combines with J gene TRBJ2-5, with D tentatively TRBD1 (6 bases). V lost 5 bases and J lost 2, with 12 bases in between. The CDR3 sequence is 14 residues long. Germline V gene data show CDR1 as SEHNR and CDR2 as FQNEAQ (reference sequence). For the CDR3, the DNA is TGTGCCAGCAGCGTTGGACAGTTGCAAGAGACCCAGTACTTC. This translates into CASSVGQLQETQYF.

The chain is built from TRBV7-2 and TRBJ2-7; the D is unclear. This CDR3 contains 14 residues. In germline, CDR1 is SGHTA, CDR2 FQGNSA. V dropped 7 bases and J dropped 0 bases, with 13 bases sitting between them. The CDR3 region is CASTQSVNSYEQYF. For the CDR3, the DNA is TGTGCCAGCACCCAGAGCGTAAACTCCTACGAGCAGTACTTC.

This chain joins TRBV7-2 and TRBJ2-5, with 7 bases that match TRBD2. This CDR3 has 15 residues. CDR1 is SGHTA and CDR2 is FQGNSA in the germline V gene. After removal of 0 bases from V and 5 bases from J, the junction contained 6 bases not matched to a gene. CDR3 in DNA: TGTGCCAGCAGCTTAGCTAGGACTAGTCTGGAGACCCAGTACTTC. Protein product: CASSLARTSLETQYF.

The gene calls are TRBV13 and TRBJ1-1, with no clear D. Trimming pared 4 bases from V and 11 bases from J, leaving 14 bases between. This CDR3 spans 12 amino acids. CDR1 and CDR2 from the germline V gene are PRHDT and FYEKMQ (reference sequence). The CDR3 protein is CASSSKSEEAFF. The CDR3 region has the DNA TGTGCCAGCAGCTCAAAGTCAGAGGAGGCTTTCTTT.

The V gene is TRBV5-8, the J gene TRBJ2-3; TRBD2 matches at 10 bases. The CDR3 contains 15 residues. Germline V lookup: CDR1 SGHTS, CDR2 YDEGEE. J lost 5 bases, V lost 1 base, and 4 bases had no gene match. The CDR3, as DNA: TGTGCCAGCAGCTTGATCCAGCGGGGGGGAGATACGCAGTATTTT. This codes for CASSLIQRGGDTQYF.

This rearrangement joins TRBV7-8 to TRBJ1-1, with 11 positions matching TRBD1. V shed 5 bases, J shed 4 bases, and the junction held 6 bases outside the gene matches. Germline CDR1 reads SGHVS; CDR2 reads FQNEAQ. CDR3 length: 15 amino acids. The CDR3, as DNA: TGTGCCAGCAGCCCCGGACAGGGGGCGGTCACTGAAGCTTTCTTT. It translates to CASSPGQGAVTEAFF.

V and J are TRBV7-9 and TRBJ2-2; D not resolved. This CDR3 is 15 amino acids long. V gave up 2 bases and J gave up 6 bases, with 13 bases separating them. Germline V CDR1 and CDR2: SEHNR, FQNEAQ (reference sequence). Written as DNA, the CDR3 is TGTGCCAGCAGCTTATCTTCCGTTGCGGCCGGGGAGCTGTTTTTT. Translated: CASSLSSVAAGELFF.

The genes are TRBV7-8 and TRBJ1-2, with a tentative D call TRBD1 (5 bases). V lost 0 bases, J lost 3 bases, and 14 bases lay in between. The CDR3 is made up of 16 amino acids. Germline V gene lookup returns CDR1 SGHVS and CDR2 FQNEAQ. CDR3 protein: CASSLARTAGDYGYTF. DNA of the CDR3: TGTGCCAGCAGCTTAGCTCGGACGGCGGGGGACTATGGCTACACCTTC.

As DNA, the CDR3 is TGTGCCTGGAGTGTCTGGCTAGCGGGGGTGTGGATGGAGACCCAGTACTTC. This sequence encodes CAWSVWLAGVWMETQYF. V gene TRBV30 combines with J gene TRBJ2-5, with 10 bases matching TRBD2. Germline values: CDR1 GTSNPN, CDR2 SVGIG (reference sequence). V lost 0 bases and J lost 5; bases outside the gene matches: 12. The CDR3 is 17 amino acids.

The chain employs TRBV7-9 and TRBJ2-7, with 8 positions matching TRBD2. J lost 2 bases, V lost 8 bases, and 5 bases had no gene match. The V gene's germline CDR1 is SEHNR and CDR2 FQNEAQ (reference sequence). The CDR3 covers 13 residues. The CDR3 loop is CASGAGVAYEQYF. The CDR3 DNA reads as TGTGCCAGCGGAGCGGGGGTCGCCTACGAGCAGTACTTC.